This T cell receptor (beta chain) was retrieved from a study of shared T cell receptors in the human thymus. Sequencing was performed with immunoSEQ multiplex PCR; in TCRdb, only in-frame clones are kept and a portion is missing. The data contain around 68,000 clones, about 96% of them singletons. Germline V gene data show CDR1 as LGHNA and CDR2 as YSLEER. The CDR3 is 16 residues long. Trimming at V came to 4 bases and at J to 4 bases, leaving 12 bases not matched to a gene. The source material was thymocytes. The rearrangement links TRBV4-3 to TRBJ1-2; 7 bases match TRBD1. This clonotype was sampled from a human donor. Written as DNA, the CDR3 is TGCGCCAGCAGCCGAAGAGGGGGCGAAACAGGCTATGGCTACACCTTC. The encoded protein is CASSRRGGETGYGYTF.